One sample yielded the 28 T cell receptor beta chains listed below, sequenced in a study of cytomegalovirus exposure and HLA in healthy donors. The PCR was carried out with 60 Vbeta primers and 13 Jbeta primers. Produced via immunoSEQ multiplex PCR; TCRdb's table is partial and in-frame only. Of 150,000 or so clones listed, approximately 81% were seen once; the top ten hold around 0.8%. The specimen sequenced was PBMCs. The receptors were sampled from a woman aged 18 to 35 in good health and CMV-seronegative.

This clone was observed a few times. The CDR3 region is CASSRIASSSYNEQFF. CDR3 nucleotide sequence: TGTGCCAGCAGCCGGATAGCCTCGAGCTCCTACAATGAGCAGTTCTTC. The gene calls are TRBV7-3 and TRBJ2-1; D is uncertain. The CDR3 length is 16 residues. Per the germline V gene, CDR1 is SGHTA and CDR2 is FQGTGA. Trimming took off 5 bases at V and 0 bases at J, with 14 bases between the two ends.

The V call is TRBV21-1, the J call TRBJ1-3. TRBV21-1 is a recognized pseudogene. The CDR3 sequence is 19 residues long. The CDR3 coding sequence is TGTGCCAGCAGCAATCCCGACCGAGGGAGAGGGTACTCTGGAAACACCATATATTTT. It yields the protein CASSNPDRGRGYSGNTIYF.

The chain carries TRBV19 and TRBJ2-5, with a possible D match to TRBD2 (6 bases). V was pared by 3 bases and J by 0 bases, with 8 bases between. Germline V CDR1 and CDR2: LNHDA, SQIVND (reference sequence). The CDR3 spans 14 residues. Here the CDR3 reads CASSIRGNQETQYF. The CDR3 region has the DNA TGTGCCAGTAGTATTCGCGGGAACCAAGAGACCCAGTACTTC.

The chain combines TRBV19 with TRBJ2-2; TRBD1 aligns across 9 bases. V lost 5 bases, J lost 6 bases, and 10 bases stayed unmatched. The CDR3 length is 16 residues. The germline CDR1 and CDR2 sequences are LNHDA and SQIVND (reference sequence). The CDR3 DNA sequence: TGTGCCAGTAGTCTCACAGGGGACAGGGCTCCCGGGGAGCTGTTTTTT. This codes for CASSLTGDRAPGELFF.

The CDR3 sequence is CASSFQTGRETQYF. The CDR3 coding sequence is TGTGCCAGCAGCTTTCAGACAGGGCGGGAGACCCAGTACTTC. The V gene is TRBV5-4, the J gene TRBJ2-5; the match to TRBD1 covers 7 bases. V gave up 2 bases and J gave up 5 bases; unmatched junction bases: 6. Per the germline V gene, CDR1 is SGHNT and CDR2 is YYREEE (reference sequence). This CDR3 comprises 14 residues.

The chain couples TRBV18 to TRBJ2-1; 8 positions match TRBD1. The CDR3 loop spans 14 amino acids. Germline V gene lookup returns CDR1 KGHSH and CDR2 LQKENI. V gave up 3 bases and J gave up 7 bases; unmatched junction bases: 5. The CDR3 region has the DNA TGTGCCAGCTCACCGGTCAGGGGGCTTAATGAGCAGTTCTTC. This encodes CASSPVRGLNEQFF.

The chain recombines TRBV23-1 with TRBJ1-1; 10 nucleotides align to TRBD1. TRBV23-1 is placed among ORFs of uncertain function. The ends lost 8 bases at V and 8 bases at J; junction bases unmatched: 14. The CDR3 length is 15 residues. CDR3 sequence reads: CASDRGLPDGREAFF. The CDR3 coding sequence is TGCGCCAGCGACAGGGGGCTTCCTGATGGTCGAGAAGCTTTCTTT.

The genes are TRBV4-1 and TRBJ2-3; 8 bases are shared with TRBD2. The trim removed 3 bases at V and 0 bases at J, leaving 11 bases unmatched. Germline V CDR1 and CDR2: MGHRA, YSYEKL. CDR3 length: 18 amino acids. The CDR3 DNA reads TGCGCCAGCAGCCAGATCATTAGCGGGATGGCAAGCACAGATACGCAGTATTTT. Its translation is CASSQIISGMASTDTQYF.

The rearrangement links TRBV6-5 to TRBJ2-7, with 7 positions matching TRBD1. There are 14 residues in the CDR3. Germline loops: CDR1 MNHEY, CDR2 SVGAGI. The V and J ends lost 7 bases and 4 bases, in that order; junction bases with no gene match: 10. CDR3 coding DNA: TGTGCCAGCAAACAGGGGCCCAGGGGGTACGAGCAGTACTTC. Amino acids: CASKQGPRGYEQYF.

This clone was seen more than once but under ten times. The chain recombines TRBV14 with TRBJ2-7; weak D call: TRBD2 (5 bases). V dropped 0 bases and J dropped 3 bases, with 6 bases sitting between them. CDR1 is SGHDN and CDR2 is FVKESK in the germline V gene. The CDR3 runs to 13 residues. The CDR3 DNA sequence: TGTGCCAGCAGCCAAGATCGGGGCTACGAGCAGTACTTC. Translated, it gives CASSQDRGYEQYF.

This rearrangement joins TRBV11-3 to TRBJ2-5, with 11 bases fitting TRBD2. Germline CDR1 reads SGHNT; CDR2 reads YENEEA. Trimming at V came to 0 bases and at J to 4 bases, leaving 1 base not matched to a gene. The CDR3 has 15 residues. This chain's CDR3 is CASSLELAGAETQYF. DNA of the CDR3: TGTGCCAGCAGCTTAGAACTAGCGGGAGCAGAGACCCAGTACTTC.

The genes are TRBV4-1 and TRBJ1-4; D is uncertain. Germline-derived CDR1 and CDR2 are MGHRA and YSYEKL. V was clipped by 0 bases and J by 5 bases, with 13 bases between them. This CDR3 region has 16 residues. CDR3 protein: CASSQDLVAGNEKLFF. The CDR3 DNA reads as TGCGCCAGCAGCCAAGATCTTGTGGCCGGGAATGAAAAACTGTTTTTT.

The chain recombines TRBV29-1 with TRBJ2-7; TRBD1 is a possible D gene (5 bases). V was clipped by 1 base and J by 5 bases, with 12 bases between them. Per germline, CDR1 SQVTM and CDR2 ANQGSEA. This CDR3 comprises 13 residues. The DNA of the CDR3 is TGCAGCGTTGAAGTCTCCCAGGGCGACGAGCAGTACTTC. It translates to CSVEVSQGDEQYF.

This sequence joins TRBV30 and TRBJ2-5; 7 bases fit TRBD2. The CDR3 length is 14 residues. Germline assignment: CDR1 GTSNPN and CDR2 SVGIG (reference sequence). The V segment lost 2 bases and the J segment 4 bases; nucleotides outside the gene matches: 7. CDR3 sequence: CAWSRGGPGETQYF. The CDR3, as DNA: TGTGCCTGGAGTCGGGGAGGGCCGGGAGAGACCCAGTACTTC. The full variable domain, completed using reference TRBV30 and TRBJ2-5, is SQTIHQWPATLVQPVGSPLSLECTVEGTSNPNLYWYRQAAGRGLQLLFYSVGIGQISSEVPQNLSASRPQDRQFILSSKKLLLSDSGFYLCAWSRGGPGETQYFGPGTRLLVL.

This sequence joins TRBV20-1 and TRBJ1-1; D remains unclear. CDR1 DFQATT and CDR2 SNEGSKA come from the germline V gene (reference sequence). Trimming removed 2 bases at V and 7 bases at J, with 5 bases between. The CDR3 consists of 10 residues. The CDR3 is CSARPNEAFF. The CDR3 bases are TGCAGTGCTAGACCCAATGAAGCTTTCTTT.

The chain links TRBV28 to TRBJ1-5; unclear D gene. Trimming removed 6 bases at V and 3 bases at J, with 9 bases between. Germline lookup yields CDR1 MDHEN and CDR2 SYDVKM. This CDR3 comprises 13 residues. This chain's CDR3 is CASRTQLNQPQHF. CDR3 in DNA: TGTGCCAGCAGGACACAGCTCAATCAGCCCCAGCATTTT.

This chain links TRBV19 with TRBJ2-2, with 7 bases aligning to TRBD2. CDR3 size: 13 residues. Germline lookup yields CDR1 LNHDA and CDR2 SQIVND (reference sequence). V gave up 8 bases and J gave up 7 bases; unmatched junction bases: 7. The CDR3 DNA follows: TGTGCCAGTTCCATAACGGGGGGCGGGGAGCTGTTTTTT. This codes for CASSITGGGELFF.

Points on this clone: At one boundary the junction diverges from the germline segment, which might be a read error. The chain combines TRBV11-3 with TRBJ2-7; D unclear. Germline CDR1 is SGHNT and CDR2 is YENEEA. The CDR3 totals 12 residues. In DNA, the CDR3 is TGTGCCAGCAGCTTAGATGAGCAGAGGTTCCACTTC. Translated, it gives CASSLDEQRFHF.

Here the CDR3 reads CASSGQMTYNEQFF. The DNA of the CDR3 is TGCGCCAGCAGCGGGCAGATGACCTACAATGAGCAGTTCTTC. V usage is TRBV5-1 and J usage is TRBJ2-1; D is unresolved. V was trimmed by 4 bases and J by 2 bases, leaving 10 bases between them. This CDR3 spans 14 amino acids. In germline, CDR1 is SGHRS, CDR2 YFSETQ.

DNA of the CDR3: TGTGCCAGCCAGGGACACCTCAATCAGCCCCAGCATTTT. This gives the protein CASQGHLNQPQHF. The genes are TRBV6-1 and TRBJ1-5; a weak D match, TRBD1 (6 bases). V lost 8 bases to trimming and J lost 3 bases, with 11 bases between them. CDR3 length: 13 residues. Looked up from germline, CDR1 is MNHNS and CDR2 is SASEGT.

The V and J genes are TRBV4-1 and TRBJ2-2; 7 nucleotides match TRBD2. Germline lookup yields CDR1 MGHRA and CDR2 YSYEKL. Unmatched junction bases numbered 14, after V lost 7 bases and J lost 0 bases. The CDR3 totals 18 residues. The CDR3 DNA follows: TGCGCCAGCAATCCGGGAGGCCCCCAAAGACCGAACACCGGGGAGCTGTTTTTT. Its translation: CASNPGGPQRPNTGELFF.

The chain uses TRBV19 and TRBJ1-2; 9 nucleotides line up with TRBD1. Unmatched junction bases numbered 10, after V lost 5 bases and J lost 6 bases. The CDR3 contains 15 residues. Germline V gene data show CDR1 as LNHDA and CDR2 as SQIVND (reference sequence). The CDR3 protein is CASSGDRDRVHGYTF. The CDR3 region has the DNA TGTGCCAGTAGTGGGGACCGGGACAGGGTCCATGGCTACACCTTC.

The chain has TRBV15 and TRBJ2-5; 9 nucleotides match TRBD2. Germline lookup yields CDR1 LNHNV and CDR2 YYDKDF (reference sequence). Trimming took 5 bases from V and 3 from J; bases not matched to a gene: 7. This CDR3 comprises 15 residues. The CDR3 DNA is TGTGCCACCAGCGCCCGTAGCGGGAGAGAAGAGACCCAGTACTTC. Translated, it gives CATSARSGREETQYF.

The chain combines TRBV6-5 with TRBJ2-7; tentative D call: TRBD1 (5 bases). The germline CDR1 and CDR2 sequences are MNHEY and SVGAGI. V was trimmed by 2 bases and J by 6 bases, leaving 5 bases between them. The CDR3 consists of 11 residues. In DNA form, the CDR3 reads TGTGCCAGCAGTTACAGGGGCGAGCAGTACTTC. This codes for CASSYRGEQYF.

The chain carries TRBV7-6 and TRBJ2-7; tentatively, D is TRBD1 (6 bases). Looked up from germline, CDR1 is SGHVS and CDR2 is FNYEAQ. Trimming removed 5 bases from V and 5 bases from J, with 13 bases in between. The CDR3 spans 13 residues. The CDR3 region is CASSATGFHEQYF. In DNA form, the CDR3 reads TGTGCCAGCAGCGCAACAGGGTTCCACGAGCAGTACTTC.

V is TRBV27 and J is TRBJ2-5; no clear D gene. The CDR3 covers 14 residues. Germline V gene data show CDR1 as MNHEY and CDR2 as SMNVEV (reference sequence). Trimming left V 6 bases short and J 3 bases short, with 14 bases between. CDR3 amino acids: CASSTYLNEETQYF. CDR3 DNA sequence: TGTGCCAGCAGCACCTACCTCAATGAAGAGACCCAGTACTTC.

This rearrangement joins TRBV6-1 to TRBJ1-1, with 8 bases aligning to TRBD1. Germline loops: CDR1 MNHNS, CDR2 SASEGT. The CDR3 consists of 15 residues. V lost 6 bases, J lost 0 bases, and 6 bases stayed unmatched. The CDR3 sequence: CASRVTGELNTEAFF. The CDR3, as DNA: TGTGCCAGCAGGGTGACAGGGGAATTGAACACTGAAGCTTTCTTT.

The chain recombines TRBV5-1 with TRBJ1-5; D call uncertain. Germline V lookup: CDR1 SGHRS, CDR2 YFSETQ. The V and J ends lost 0 bases and 4 bases respectively, with 8 bases between them. The length of the CDR3 is 14 residues. In DNA form, the CDR3 reads TGCGCCAGCAGCTTGGAATCGGGAAATCAGCCCCAGCATTTT. Translated, it gives CASSLESGNQPQHF.